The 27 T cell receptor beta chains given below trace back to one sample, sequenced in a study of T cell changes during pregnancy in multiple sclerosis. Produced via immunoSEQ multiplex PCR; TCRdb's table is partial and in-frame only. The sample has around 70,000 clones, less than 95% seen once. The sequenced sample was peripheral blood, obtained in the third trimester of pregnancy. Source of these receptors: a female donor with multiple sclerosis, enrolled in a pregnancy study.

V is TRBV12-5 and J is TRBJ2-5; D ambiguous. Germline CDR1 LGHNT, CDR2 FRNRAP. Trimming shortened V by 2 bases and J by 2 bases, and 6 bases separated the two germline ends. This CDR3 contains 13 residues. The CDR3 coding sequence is TGTGCTAGTGGTTTGCGCCTACAAGAGACCCAGTACTTC. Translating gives CASGLRLQETQYF.

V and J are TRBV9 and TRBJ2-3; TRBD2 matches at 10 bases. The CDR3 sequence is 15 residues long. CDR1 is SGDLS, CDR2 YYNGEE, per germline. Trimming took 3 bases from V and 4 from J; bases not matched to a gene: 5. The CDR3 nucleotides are TGTGCCAGCAGCGGGAGCGGGGGGGCCGCAGATACGCAGTATTTT. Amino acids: CASSGSGGAADTQYF.

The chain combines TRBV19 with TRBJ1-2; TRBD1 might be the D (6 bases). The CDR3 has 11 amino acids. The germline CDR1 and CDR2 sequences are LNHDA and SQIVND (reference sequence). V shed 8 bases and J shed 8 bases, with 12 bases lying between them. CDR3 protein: CASSRGGGYTF. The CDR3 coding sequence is TGTGCCAGTTCCAGGGGCGGGGGCTACACCTTC.

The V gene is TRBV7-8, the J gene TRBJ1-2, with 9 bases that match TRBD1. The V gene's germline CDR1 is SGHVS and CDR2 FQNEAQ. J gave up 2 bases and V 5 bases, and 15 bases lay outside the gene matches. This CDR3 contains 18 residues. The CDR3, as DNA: TGTGCCAGCAGCAACGTGGTGGGACAGGGACAAAGGAACTATGGCTACACCTTC. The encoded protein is CASSNVVGQGQRNYGYTF.

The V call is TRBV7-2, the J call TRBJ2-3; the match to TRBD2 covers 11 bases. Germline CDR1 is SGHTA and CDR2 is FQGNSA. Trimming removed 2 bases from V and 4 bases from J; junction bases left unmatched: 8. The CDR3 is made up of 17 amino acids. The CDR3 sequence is CASSLTSGGPRPDTQYF. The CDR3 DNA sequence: TGTGCCAGCAGCTTAACTAGCGGGGGCCCGAGACCAGATACGCAGTATTTT.

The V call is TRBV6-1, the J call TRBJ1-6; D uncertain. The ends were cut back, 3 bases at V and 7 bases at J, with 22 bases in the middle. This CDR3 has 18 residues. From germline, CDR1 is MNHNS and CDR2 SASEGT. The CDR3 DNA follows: TGTGCCAGCAGTGAGATCAACTACTCCCGGGTCCCAAATTCACCCCTCCACTTT. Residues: CASSEINYSRVPNSPLHF.

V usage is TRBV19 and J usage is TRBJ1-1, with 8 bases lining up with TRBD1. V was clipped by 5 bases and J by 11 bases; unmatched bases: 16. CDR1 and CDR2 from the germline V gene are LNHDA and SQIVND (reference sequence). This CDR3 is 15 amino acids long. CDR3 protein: CASSSPGTGIMKAFF. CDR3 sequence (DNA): TGTGCCAGTAGTTCCCCCGGGACAGGTATCATGAAGGCTTTCTTT. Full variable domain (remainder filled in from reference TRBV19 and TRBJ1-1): DGGITQSPKYLFRKEGQNVTLSCEQNLNHDAMYWYRQDPGQGLRLIYYSQIVNDFQKGDIAEGYSVSREKKESFPLTVTSAQKNPTAFYLCASSSPGTGIMKAFFGQGTRLTVV.

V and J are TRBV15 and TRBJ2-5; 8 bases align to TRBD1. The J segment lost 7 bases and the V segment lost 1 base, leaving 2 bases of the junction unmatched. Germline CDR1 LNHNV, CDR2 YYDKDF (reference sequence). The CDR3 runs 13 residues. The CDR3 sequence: CATSRVGTGTQYF. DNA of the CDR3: TGTGCCACCAGCAGAGTCGGGACAGGGACCCAGTACTTC.

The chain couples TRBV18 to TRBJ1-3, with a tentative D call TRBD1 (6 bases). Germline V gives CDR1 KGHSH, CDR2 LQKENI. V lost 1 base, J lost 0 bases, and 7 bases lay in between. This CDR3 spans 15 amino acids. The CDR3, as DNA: TGTGCCAGCTCACCACAGGGGGACTCTGGAAACACCATATATTTT. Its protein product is CASSPQGDSGNTIYF.

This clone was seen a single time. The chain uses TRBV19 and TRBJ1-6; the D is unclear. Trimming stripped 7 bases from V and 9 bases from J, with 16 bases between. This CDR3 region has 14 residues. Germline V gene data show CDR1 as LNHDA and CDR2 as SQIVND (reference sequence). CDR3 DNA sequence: TGTGCCAGTACCCCTCGCGGAATTGGTTCACCCCTCCACTTT. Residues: CASTPRGIGSPLHF.

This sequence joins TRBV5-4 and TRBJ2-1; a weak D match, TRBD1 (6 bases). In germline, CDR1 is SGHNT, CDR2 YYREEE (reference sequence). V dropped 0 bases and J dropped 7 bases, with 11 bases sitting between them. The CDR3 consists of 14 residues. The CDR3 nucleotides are TGTGCCAGCAGCTTGGTGGGCAGGGGTAATGAGCAGTTCTTC. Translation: CASSLVGRGNEQFF. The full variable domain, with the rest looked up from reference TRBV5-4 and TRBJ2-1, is ETGVTQSPTHLIKTRGQQVTLRCSSQSGHNTVSWYQQALGQGPQFIFQYYREEENGRGNFPPRFSGLQFPNYSSELNVNALELDDSALYLCASSLVGRGNEQFFGPGTRLTVL.

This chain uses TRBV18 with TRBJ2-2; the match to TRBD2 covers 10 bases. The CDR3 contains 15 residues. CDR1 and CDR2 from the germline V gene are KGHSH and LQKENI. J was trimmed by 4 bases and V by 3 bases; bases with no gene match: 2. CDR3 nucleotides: TGTGCCAGCTCACCGGCTAGCGGGGGCACCGGGGAGCTGTTTTTT. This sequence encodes CASSPASGGTGELFF.

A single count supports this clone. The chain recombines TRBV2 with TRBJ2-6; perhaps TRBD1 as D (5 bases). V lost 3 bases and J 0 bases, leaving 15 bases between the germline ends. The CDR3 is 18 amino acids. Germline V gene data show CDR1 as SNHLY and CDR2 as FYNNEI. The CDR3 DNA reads TGTGCCAGCAGTGATGTTGACAGCACCGGCTCTGGGGCCAACGTCCTGACTTTC. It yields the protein CASSDVDSTGSGANVLTF.

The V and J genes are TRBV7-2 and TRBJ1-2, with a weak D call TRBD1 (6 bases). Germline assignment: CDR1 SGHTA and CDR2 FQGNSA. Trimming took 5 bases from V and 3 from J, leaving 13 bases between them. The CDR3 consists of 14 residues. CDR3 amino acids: CASSGGGRYYGYTF. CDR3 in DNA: TGTGCCAGCAGCGGGGGGGGGCGCTACTATGGCTACACCTTC.

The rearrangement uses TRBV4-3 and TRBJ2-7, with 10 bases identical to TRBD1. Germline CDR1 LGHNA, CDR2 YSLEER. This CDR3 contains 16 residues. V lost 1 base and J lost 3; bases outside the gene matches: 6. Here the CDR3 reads CASSQGPGQGVYEQYF. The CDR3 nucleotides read TGCGCCAGCAGCCAAGGCCCCGGACAGGGGGTCTACGAGCAGTACTTC.

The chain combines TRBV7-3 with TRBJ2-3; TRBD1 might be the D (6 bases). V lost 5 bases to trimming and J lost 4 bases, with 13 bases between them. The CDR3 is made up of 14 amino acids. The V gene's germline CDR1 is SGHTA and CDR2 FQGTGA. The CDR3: CASSPGQTSDTQYF. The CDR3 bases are TGTGCCAGCAGCCCCGGACAGACATCAGATACGCAGTATTTT.

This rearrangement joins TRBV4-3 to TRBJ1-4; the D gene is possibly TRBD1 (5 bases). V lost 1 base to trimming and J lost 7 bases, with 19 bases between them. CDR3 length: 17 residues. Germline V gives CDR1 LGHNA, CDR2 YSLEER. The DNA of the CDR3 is TGCGCCAGCAGCCAAGCCCAGGGCCAAGCGGGGATTGAAAAACTGTTTTTT. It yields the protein CASSQAQGQAGIEKLFF.

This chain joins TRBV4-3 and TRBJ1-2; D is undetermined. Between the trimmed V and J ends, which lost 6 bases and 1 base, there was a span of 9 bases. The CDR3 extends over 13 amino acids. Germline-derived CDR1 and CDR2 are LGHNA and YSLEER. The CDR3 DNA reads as TGCGCCAGCAGTCACAGTGATAACTATGGCTACACCTTC. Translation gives CASSHSDNYGYTF.

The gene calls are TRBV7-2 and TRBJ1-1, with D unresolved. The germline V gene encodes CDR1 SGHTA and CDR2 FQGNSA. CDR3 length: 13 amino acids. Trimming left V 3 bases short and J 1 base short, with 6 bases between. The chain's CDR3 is CASSFRGNTEAFF. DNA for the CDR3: TGTGCCAGCAGCTTCCGGGGGAACACTGAAGCTTTCTTT.

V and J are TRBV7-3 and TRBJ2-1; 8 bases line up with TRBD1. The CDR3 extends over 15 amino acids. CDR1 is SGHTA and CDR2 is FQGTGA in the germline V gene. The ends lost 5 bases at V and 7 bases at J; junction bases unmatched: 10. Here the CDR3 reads CASSPLFHRGNEQFF. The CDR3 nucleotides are TGTGCCAGCAGCCCCTTATTCCACAGGGGGAATGAGCAGTTCTTC.

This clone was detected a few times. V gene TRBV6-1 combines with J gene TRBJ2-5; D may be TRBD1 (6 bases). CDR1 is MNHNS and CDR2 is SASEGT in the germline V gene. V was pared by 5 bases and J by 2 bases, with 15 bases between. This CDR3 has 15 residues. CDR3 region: CASSTLGGDQETQYF. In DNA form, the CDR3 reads TGTGCCAGCAGTACCTTAGGGGGAGATCAAGAGACCCAGTACTTC.

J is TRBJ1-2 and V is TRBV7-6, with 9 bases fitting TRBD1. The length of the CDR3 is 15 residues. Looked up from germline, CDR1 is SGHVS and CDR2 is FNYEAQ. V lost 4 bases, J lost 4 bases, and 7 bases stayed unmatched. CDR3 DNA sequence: TGTGCCAGCAGCTCTCTTTCGACAGGGGGCTATGGCTACACCTTC. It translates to CASSSLSTGGYGYTF.

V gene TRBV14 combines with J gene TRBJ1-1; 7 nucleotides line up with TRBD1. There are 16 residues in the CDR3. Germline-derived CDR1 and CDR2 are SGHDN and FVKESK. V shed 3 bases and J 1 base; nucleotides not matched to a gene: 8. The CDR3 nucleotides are TGTGCCAGCAGCCAGGCCGGACAGGTCCCGAACACTGAAGCTTTCTTT. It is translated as CASSQAGQVPNTEAFF. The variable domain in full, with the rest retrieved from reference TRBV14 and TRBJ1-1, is EAGVTQFPSHSVIEKGQTVTLRCDPISGHDNLYWYRRVMGKEIKFLLHFVKESKQDESGMPNNRFLAERTGGTYSTLKVQPAELEDSGVYFCASSQAGQVPNTEAFFGQGTRLTVV.

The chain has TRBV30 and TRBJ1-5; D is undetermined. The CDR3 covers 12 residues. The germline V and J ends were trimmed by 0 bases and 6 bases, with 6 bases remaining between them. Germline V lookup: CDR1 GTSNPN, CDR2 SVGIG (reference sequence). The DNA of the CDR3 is TGTGCCTGGAGTGTACTCGGTCAGCCCCAGCATTTT. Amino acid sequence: CAWSVLGQPQHF.

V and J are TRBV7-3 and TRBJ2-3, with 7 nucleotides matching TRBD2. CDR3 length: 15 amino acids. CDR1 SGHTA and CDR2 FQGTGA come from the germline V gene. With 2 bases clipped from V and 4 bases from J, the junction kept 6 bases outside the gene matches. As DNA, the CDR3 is TGTGCCAGCAGCTTATTGCCGGGGGGACCAGATACGCAGTATTTT. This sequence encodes CASSLLPGGPDTQYF.

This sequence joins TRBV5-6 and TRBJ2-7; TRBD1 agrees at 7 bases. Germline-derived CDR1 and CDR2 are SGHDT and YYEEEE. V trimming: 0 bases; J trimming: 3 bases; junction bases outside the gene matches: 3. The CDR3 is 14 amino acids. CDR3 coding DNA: TGTGCCAGCAGCTTGGCCGGGACAGTCTACGAGCAGTACTTC. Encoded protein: CASSLAGTVYEQYF.

The CDR3 DNA is TGTGCCAGCAGCTTACTGGGGGGAGAAAAACTGTTTTTT. Residues: CASSLLGGEKLFF. The V call is TRBV7-2, the J call TRBJ1-4, with D possibly matching TRBD1 (5 bases). The V gene lost 2 bases and the J gene lost 8 bases, with 9 bases spanning the gap. The CDR3 is 13 residues long. The V gene's germline CDR1 is SGHTA and CDR2 FQGNSA.